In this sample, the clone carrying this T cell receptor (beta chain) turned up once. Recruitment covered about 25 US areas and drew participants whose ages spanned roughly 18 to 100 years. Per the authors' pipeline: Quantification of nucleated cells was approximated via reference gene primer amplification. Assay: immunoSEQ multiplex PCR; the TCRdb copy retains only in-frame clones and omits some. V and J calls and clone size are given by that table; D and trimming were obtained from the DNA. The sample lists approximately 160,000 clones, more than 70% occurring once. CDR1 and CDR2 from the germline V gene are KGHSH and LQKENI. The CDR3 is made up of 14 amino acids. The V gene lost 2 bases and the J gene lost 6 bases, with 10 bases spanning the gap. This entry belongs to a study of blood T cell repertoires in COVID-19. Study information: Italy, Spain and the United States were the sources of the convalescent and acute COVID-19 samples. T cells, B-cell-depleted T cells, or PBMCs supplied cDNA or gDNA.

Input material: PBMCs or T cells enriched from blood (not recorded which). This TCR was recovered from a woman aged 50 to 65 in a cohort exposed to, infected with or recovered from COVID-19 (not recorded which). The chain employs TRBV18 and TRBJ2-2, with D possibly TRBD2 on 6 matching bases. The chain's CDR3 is CASSPGREAGELFF. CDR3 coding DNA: TGTGCCAGCTCACCAGGCAGGGAGGCCGGGGAGCTGTTTTTT.